This TCR beta chain was captured by sequencing in a study of shared clonotypes between healthy human individuals. Genomic DNA of each subset was evenly split across several immunoSEQ plates. The protocol was immunoSEQ multiplex PCR, while the TCRdb copy is restricted to in-frame clones and leaves out a portion. The sample comprises under 2,500,000 clones, approximately 96% of which are singletons, and about 0.13% rests with the top ten. With regard to this clone: Its antigen is unidentified.

General observations from the study: Naive subsets tended to show greater estimated richness than memory subsets. Relative to their counterparts shared across all four donors, non-shared clonotypes exhibited diminished generation probabilities.

Germline CDR1 and CDR2: SGHVS and FQNEAQ. The CDR3 is made up of 15 amino acids. Trimming pared 3 bases from V and 6 bases from J, leaving 16 bases between. CD4+ cell separation produced CD45RA+ naive and CD45RA-negative memory subsets. The chain couples TRBV7-8 to TRBJ2-3, with a possible D match to TRBD1 (5 bases). This TCR derives from a man between 18 and 35 years old in good health. Sequencing used naive CD4+ T cells sorted from blood. The subset was: CD45RA+ positively selected. The CDR3 loop is CASSLASVGADTQYF. CDR3 DNA: TGTGCCAGCAGCTTGGCAAGCGTTGGGGCCGATACGCAGTATTTT.